The 22 T cell receptor beta chains below were found in one sample sequenced in a study of cytomegalovirus exposure and HLA in healthy donors. A multiplex PCR was run with 60 Vbeta primers and 13 Jbeta primers. Sequenced by immunoSEQ multiplex PCR; TCRdb stores in-frame clones only, minus some. There are 110,000 to 150,000 clones in the sample, with roughly 2.6% held by the top ten. The sequencing input was PBMCs. Source of these receptors: a man between 35 and 55 years old in good health and CMV-seronegative.

V usage is TRBV5-4 and J usage is TRBJ2-7, with 8 nucleotides matching TRBD2. The CDR3 spans 16 residues. Trimming at V came to 1 base and at J to 2 bases, leaving 8 bases not matched to a gene. Germline V CDR1 and CDR2: SGHNT, YYREEE (reference sequence). The CDR3 loop is CASSLPGAGGAYEQYF. CDR3 bases: TGTGCCAGCAGCTTGCCGGGGGCGGGGGGAGCCTACGAGCAGTACTTC.

For the CDR3, the DNA is TGTGCCAGCTCACCGACAGGGTCGGAGCAGCCCCAGCATTTT. Its translation: CASSPTGSEQPQHF. The chain carries TRBV18 and TRBJ1-5, with 7 nucleotides matching TRBD1. From germline, CDR1 is KGHSH and CDR2 LQKENI. J was trimmed by 7 bases and V by 3 bases; bases with no gene match: 6. The CDR3 spans 14 residues.

The chain combines TRBV7-2 with TRBJ2-7; TRBD2 might be the D (6 bases). This CDR3 comprises 15 residues. CDR1 and CDR2 (germline): SGHTA, FQGNSA. V gave up 1 base and J gave up 2 bases, with 12 bases separating them. The CDR3 DNA reads as TGTGCCAGCAGCTTAGACGGGGGTCTGGCCTACGAGCAGTACTTC. Translation gives CASSLDGGLAYEQYF. The full variable domain, with the rest looked up from reference TRBV7-2 and TRBJ2-7, is GAGVSQSPSNKVTEKGKDVELRCDPISGHTALYWYRQSLGQGLEFLIYFQGNSAPDKSGLPSDRFSAERTGGSVSTLTIQRTQQEDSAVYLCASSLDGGLAYEQYFGPGTRLTVT.

The J gene is TRBJ2-1, the V gene TRBV7-6; the match to TRBD2 covers 14 bases. The V gene end was trimmed by 4 bases and the J gene end by 6 bases; junction bases not matched to a gene: 8. The germline gives CDR1 SGHVS, CDR2 FNYEAQ. The CDR3 length is 17 residues. CDR3 region: CASSSRLAGGQFNEQFF. The CDR3 DNA reads TGTGCCAGCAGCTCTAGACTAGCGGGGGGGCAGTTCAATGAGCAGTTCTTC.

The rearrangement links TRBV6-5 to TRBJ2-7; maybe TRBD1 (6 bases). The CDR3 runs to 14 residues. The germline V and J ends were trimmed by 6 bases and 2 bases, with 14 bases remaining between them. CDR1 and CDR2 from the germline V gene are MNHEY and SVGAGI. For the CDR3, the DNA is TGTGCCAGCAGCCCAGGGGAGCAAACCTACGAGCAGTACTTC. It specifies CASSPGEQTYEQYF.

The V and J genes are TRBV9 and TRBJ2-7; no clear D. V shed 4 bases and J shed 1 base, with 9 bases lying between them. Germline assignment: CDR1 SGDLS and CDR2 YYNGEE. The CDR3 extends over 13 amino acids. This chain's CDR3 is CASSRLGSYEQYF. The CDR3 bases are TGTGCCAGCAGCCGCCTCGGGTCCTACGAGCAGTACTTC.

The chain carries TRBV5-5 and TRBJ1-3, with a possible D match to TRBD1 (5 bases). Per germline, CDR1 SGHKS and CDR2 YYEKEE (reference sequence). V was shortened by 0 bases and J by 3 bases, with 13 bases between the two germline ends. There are 16 residues in the CDR3. CDR3 nucleotides: TGTGCCAGCAGCTTGGTGTCCAGGGATCATGGAAACACCATATATTTT. This codes for CASSLVSRDHGNTIYF.

The chain is built from TRBV6-5 and TRBJ2-5; a weak D match, TRBD2 (5 bases). The germline V and J ends were trimmed by 6 bases and 5 bases, with 10 bases remaining between them. The germline CDR1 and CDR2 sequences are MNHEY and SVGAGI. This CDR3 contains 12 residues. The CDR3 protein is CASRGGVETQYF. In DNA, the CDR3 is TGTGCCAGCAGAGGAGGAGTTGAGACCCAGTACTTC.

The V and J genes are TRBV7-3 and TRBJ2-7; no clear D gene. Germline values: CDR1 SGHTA, CDR2 FQGTGA. CDR3 length: 13 amino acids. Trimming left V 4 bases short and J 0 bases short, with 7 bases between. The CDR3 region is CASSSSPSYEQYF. The CDR3 region has the DNA TGTGCCAGCAGCTCATCCCCCTCCTACGAGCAGTACTTC.

This sequence joins TRBV7-9 and TRBJ2-7, with D maybe TRBD1 (6 bases). V was trimmed by 1 base and J by 5 bases, leaving 18 bases between them. The CDR3 has 16 residues. Germline V gives CDR1 SEHNR, CDR2 FQNEAQ (reference sequence). The CDR3 DNA sequence: TGTGCCAGCAGCTTAGGAACTACCGGGACAAAAGACGAGCAGTACTTC. Translated: CASSLGTTGTKDEQYF.

The chain carries TRBV4-2 and TRBJ2-1, with 13 bases matching TRBD2. The V gene's germline CDR1 is LGHNA and CDR2 YNFKEQ. This CDR3 has 13 residues. The junction had 5 bases not matched to a gene; V was cut back by 4 bases and J by 14 bases. The CDR3 coding sequence is TGTGCCAGCAGCCCCGGACTAGCGGGGGAGGAGTTCTTC. Translated, it gives CASSPGLAGEEFF.

The genes are TRBV5-1 and TRBJ2-7, with 9 bases matching TRBD1. Germline assignment: CDR1 SGHRS and CDR2 YFSETQ. After removal of 5 bases from V and 1 base from J, the junction contained 7 bases not matched to a gene. This CDR3 contains 15 residues. CDR3 protein: CASRSGQGPSYEQYF. The CDR3 nucleotides are TGCGCCAGCAGGTCGGGACAGGGACCTTCCTACGAGCAGTACTTC.

The gene calls are TRBV5-6 and TRBJ1-5; maybe TRBD1 (6 bases). There are 13 residues in the CDR3. V dropped 2 bases and J dropped 9 bases, with 12 bases sitting between them. Germline V CDR1 and CDR2: SGHDT, YYEEEE. The chain's CDR3 is CASSFEGTRPQHF. As DNA, the CDR3 is TGTGCCAGCAGCTTTGAGGGGACAAGGCCCCAGCATTTT.

This chain connects TRBV7-2 to TRBJ2-2; D is uncertain. CDR3 length equals 15 residues. From germline, CDR1 is SGHTA and CDR2 FQGNSA. V dropped 1 base and J dropped 8 bases, with 14 bases sitting between them. The CDR3 DNA reads as TGTGCCAGCAGCTTAGAATATACCGTAGCTGGGGAGCTGTTTTTT. Translation gives CASSLEYTVAGELFF.

This sequence joins TRBV10-2 and TRBJ1-4; D call uncertain. Looked up from germline, CDR1 is WSHSY and CDR2 is SAAADI. V was shortened by 10 bases and J by 8 bases, with 17 bases between the two germline ends. The CDR3 covers 13 residues. CDR3 DNA: TGCGCCACCTCGGGTCTACGGAGGGAAAAACTGTTTTTT. As protein: CATSGLRREKLFF.

The chain uses TRBV7-9 and TRBJ2-7; 7 bases are shared with TRBD1. This CDR3 is 14 amino acids long. Germline V CDR1 and CDR2: SEHNR, FQNEAQ (reference sequence). Trimming cost V 0 bases and J 7 bases; bases outside gene matches: 6. In DNA, the CDR3 is TGTGCCAGCAGCTTAGCAGGGGGCAGAGAGGAGCAGTACTTC. Protein product: CASSLAGGREEQYF. Full variable domain (remainder filled in from reference TRBV7-9 and TRBJ2-7): DTGVSQNPRHKITKRGQNVTFRCDPISEHNRLYWYRQTLGQGPEFLTYFQNEAQLEKSRLLSDRFSAERPKGSFSTLEIQRTEQGDSAMYLCASSLAGGREEQYFGPGTRLTVT.

V usage is TRBV6-1 and J usage is TRBJ1-2; D is perhaps TRBD1 (5 bases). There are 14 residues in the CDR3. CDR1 and CDR2 (germline): MNHNS, SASEGT. V lost 0 bases and J 4 bases, leaving 9 bases between the germline ends. The CDR3 region has the DNA TGTGCCAGCAGTGAAGCCACGGGACTCTATGGCTACACCTTC. This gives the protein CASSEATGLYGYTF.

The chain recombines TRBV2 with TRBJ2-5; 13 nucleotides line up with TRBD2. The CDR3 has 12 residues. Trimming at V came to 6 bases and at J to 11 bases, leaving 3 bases not matched to a gene. Germline loops: CDR1 SNHLY, CDR2 FYNNEI. As DNA, the CDR3 is TGTGCCAGCAGAGGACTAGCGGGGGAGCAGTACTTC. This codes for CASRGLAGEQYF.

The chain carries TRBV4-1 and TRBJ1-6; unclear D gene. The CDR3 consists of 18 residues. With 1 base removed from V and 0 bases from J, the gap between germline ends came to 13 bases. The germline gives CDR1 MGHRA, CDR2 YSYEKL. DNA for the CDR3: TGCGCCAGCAGCCAAGGTAGGAGACCGAGCTCCTATAATTCACCCCTCCACTTT. It yields the protein CASSQGRRPSSYNSPLHF.

The V gene is TRBV5-6, the J gene TRBJ1-5, with D perhaps matching TRBD1 (6 bases). The CDR3 has 15 residues. V lost 2 bases and J 7 bases, leaving 16 bases between the germline ends. Germline-derived CDR1 and CDR2 are SGHDT and YYEEEE. The CDR3 protein is CASSLGGGARQPQHF. As DNA, the CDR3 is TGTGCCAGCAGCTTAGGAGGGGGGGCGAGGCAGCCCCAGCATTTT.

The chain carries TRBV7-6 and TRBJ1-3; D remains ambiguous. The CDR3 has 16 amino acids. V was clipped by 5 bases and J by 0 bases, with 14 bases between them. Germline CDR1 and CDR2: SGHVS and FNYEAQ. The CDR3 sequence: CASSLDGYYSGNTIYF. CDR3 nucleotide sequence: TGTGCCAGCAGCCTCGACGGCTACTACTCTGGAAACACCATATATTTT.

The chain joins TRBV20-1 to TRBJ2-7; possible D gene TRBD2, 5 bases. CDR3 length: 10 amino acids. Germline loops: CDR1 DFQATT, CDR2 SNEGSKA (reference sequence). CDR3 in amino acids: CRTGIYEQYF. CDR3 nucleotide sequence: TGCAGAACGGGGATCTACGAGCAGTACTTC.